One sample yielded the 32 T cell receptor beta chains listed below, sequenced in a study of cytomegalovirus exposure and HLA in healthy donors. Vbeta (60) and Jbeta (13) primers were used in the PCR. Only in-frame clones appear in the TCRdb table, and some are missing; sequencing was by immunoSEQ multiplex PCR. The sample carries around 280,000 clones, around 90% recorded once. Sequenced sample: PBMCs. These receptors were taken from a woman younger than 30 in good health and CMV-seronegative.

The CDR3 DNA sequence: TGTGCCAGCAGCCCCCCGGGGGGACTAGCGACAGATACGCAGTATTTT. Translated, it gives CASSPPGGLATDTQYF. This chain uses TRBV5-4 with TRBJ2-3; 10 bases match TRBD2. V gave up 4 bases and J gave up 3 bases; unmatched junction bases: 8. Germline V CDR1 and CDR2: SGHNT, YYREEE (reference sequence). The CDR3 length is 16 residues.

This clone was seen only once. Its ends do not fully match the called genes, so a read error is possible. The chain has TRBV4-1 and TRBJ1-2; TRBD1 matches 7 bases. This CDR3 spans 14 amino acids. Germline V gives CDR1 MGHRA, CDR2 YSYEKL. CDR3 sequence: CASSQDRDSNGYTF. The CDR3 nucleotides read TGCGCCAGCAGCCAAGACCGGGACAGTAATGGATACACCTTC.

This chain joins TRBV6-5 and TRBJ1-6; TRBD1 agrees at 8 bases. Germline CDR1 is MNHEY and CDR2 is SVGAGI. Unmatched junction bases numbered 9, after V lost 7 bases and J lost 10 bases. The CDR3 runs to 14 residues. CDR3 protein: CASTPDRGWSPLHF. The DNA for the CDR3 is TGTGCCAGCACCCCCGACAGGGGTTGGTCACCCCTCCACTTT.

The genes are TRBV5-8 and TRBJ2-5; 10 positions match TRBD1. V lost 2 bases to trimming and J lost 1 base; unmatched junction nucleotides: 5. Germline V gene data show CDR1 as SGHTS and CDR2 as YDEGEE. The CDR3 runs to 16 residues. The CDR3 nucleotides are TGTGCCAGCAGCTTAGGGACAGGGGCCATCCAAGAGACCCAGTACTTC. Amino acids: CASSLGTGAIQETQYF.

Ten or more counts support this clone. V and J are TRBV6-6 and TRBJ1-2; a possible D gene is TRBD1 (5 bases). Germline values: CDR1 MNHNY, CDR2 SVGAGI (reference sequence). This CDR3 region has 14 residues. V shed 0 bases and J shed 5 bases, with 10 bases lying between them. This CDR3 is CASSYSRGTYGYTF. The CDR3 coding sequence is TGTGCCAGCAGTTACTCAAGGGGTACTTATGGCTACACCTTC.

This chain connects TRBV11-2 to TRBJ1-1, with a tentative D call TRBD1 (6 bases). The V end lost 3 bases, the J end lost 4 bases, and 12 bases lay between the germline ends. Germline lookup yields CDR1 SGHAT and CDR2 FQNNGV. The CDR3 contains 14 residues. This chain's CDR3 is CASSFVGGATEAFF. Here the CDR3 DNA reads TGTGCCAGCAGCTTCGTGGGGGGGGCCACTGAAGCTTTCTTT.

V usage is TRBV6-1 and J usage is TRBJ2-7; 12 nucleotides line up with TRBD2. V lost 6 bases and J lost 1; bases outside the gene matches: 4. The V gene's germline CDR1 is MNHNS and CDR2 SASEGT. The CDR3 extends over 15 amino acids. CDR3 DNA: TGTGCCAGCAGCAAGACTAGCGGGGGTTCCTACGAGCAGTACTTC. Residues: CASSKTSGGSYEQYF.

The CDR3 loop is CASSVAWRPANYGYTF. The CDR3 DNA follows: TGTGCCAGCAGCGTAGCCTGGAGGCCAGCAAACTATGGCTACACCTTC. This chain connects TRBV9 to TRBJ1-2; D is unclear. CDR3 length: 16 amino acids. Germline assignment: CDR1 SGDLS and CDR2 YYNGEE. Trimming left V 0 bases short and J 2 bases short, with 14 bases between.

CDR3 sequence (DNA): TGCGCCAGCAGTGTGGCCCTCCAGGGTGTTGGAAACACCATATATTTT. Residues: CASSVALQGVGNTIYF. The chain joins TRBV10-2 to TRBJ1-3, with D possibly being TRBD1 (5 bases). Germline V gene lookup returns CDR1 WSHSY and CDR2 SAAADI. Between the trimmed V and J ends, which lost 4 bases and 3 bases, there was a span of 16 bases. The CDR3 sequence is 16 residues long.

The V call is TRBV11-2, the J call TRBJ2-7, with 8 bases that match TRBD1. Germline V CDR1 and CDR2: SGHAT, FQNNGV. The CDR3 has 15 amino acids. V dropped 5 bases and J dropped 4; count of bases not matched to a gene: 10. The chain's CDR3 is CASSQLLGQGYEQYF. The CDR3 DNA is TGTGCCAGCAGCCAACTCTTAGGACAGGGTTACGAGCAGTACTTC.

This clone has only one observation. V gene TRBV5-5 combines with J gene TRBJ1-3; D is uncertain. Trimming stripped 1 base from V and 0 bases from J, with 14 bases between. The germline V gene encodes CDR1 SGHKS and CDR2 YYEKEE (reference sequence). This CDR3 region has 17 residues. This CDR3 is CASSLRVIGNSGNTIYF. In nucleotides, the CDR3 is TGTGCCAGCAGCTTGCGGGTGATCGGGAACTCTGGAAACACCATATATTTT.

The chain has TRBV4-2 and TRBJ2-3, with 13 bases that match TRBD2. This CDR3 is built from 16 residues. The V segment lost 5 bases and the J segment 1 base; nucleotides outside the gene matches: 3. Germline V gene lookup returns CDR1 LGHNA and CDR2 YNFKEQ. In nucleotides, the CDR3 is TGTGCCAGCAGCAAAGGACTAGCGGGGGGCACAGATACGCAGTATTTT. It codes for CASSKGLAGGTDTQYF.

The V and J genes are TRBV6-6 and TRBJ2-7; the match to TRBD2 covers 8 bases. V lost 7 bases and J lost 3; bases outside the gene matches: 5. This CDR3 region has 13 residues. Looked up from germline, CDR1 is MNHNY and CDR2 is SVGAGI (reference sequence). The CDR3 DNA is TGTGCCAGCACCCTAGCGGGCGACTACGAGCAGTACTTC. Amino acids: CASTLAGDYEQYF.

The V gene is TRBV2, the J gene TRBJ2-2; D may be TRBD1 (6 bases). Germline V gene data show CDR1 as SNHLY and CDR2 as FYNNEI. The CDR3 has 15 residues. V shed 8 bases and J shed 0 bases, with 13 bases lying between them. CDR3 coding DNA: TGTGCCAGCCACGCCCCAGGGGCGAACACCGGGGAGCTGTTTTTT. Encoded protein: CASHAPGANTGELFF. The full variable domain, with the rest looked up from reference TRBV2 and TRBJ2-2, is EPEVTQTPSHQVTQMGQEVILRCVPISNHLYFYWYRQILGQKVEFLVSFYNNEISEKSEIFDDQFSVERPDGSNFTLKIRSTKLEDSAMYFCASHAPGANTGELFFGEGSRLTVL.

The chain links TRBV29-1 to TRBJ2-7; 7 nucleotides match TRBD1. The CDR3 has 12 residues. Losses at the gene ends were 7 bases for V and 1 base for J; bases not matched to a gene: 4. Germline V gene lookup returns CDR1 SQVTM and CDR2 ANQGSEA. CDR3 sequence: CSAATGSYEQYF. CDR3 bases: TGCAGCGCCGCGACAGGGTCCTACGAGCAGTACTTC.

J is TRBJ1-5 and V is TRBV12-5; 8 positions match TRBD1. The CDR3 runs 15 residues. V shed 6 bases and J 6 bases; nucleotides not matched to a gene: 10. In germline, CDR1 is LGHNT, CDR2 FRNRAP. The CDR3 sequence is CASGRSDRVRQPQHF. The CDR3 DNA reads TGTGCTAGTGGCCGGTCGGACAGGGTTCGTCAGCCCCAGCATTTT.

This sequence joins TRBV9 and TRBJ1-4; TRBD1 might be the D (6 bases). The CDR3 runs 15 residues. Germline CDR1 is SGDLS and CDR2 is YYNGEE. V gave up 3 bases and J gave up 4 bases, with 13 bases separating them. CDR3 sequence reads: CASSAAGQLNEKLFF. CDR3 nucleotides: TGTGCCAGCAGCGCGGCAGGACAGCTTAATGAAAAACTGTTTTTT.

This chain connects TRBV13 to TRBJ1-2; TRBD1 might be the D (5 bases). The germline V gene has CDR1 PRHDT and CDR2 FYEKMQ (reference sequence). V was shortened by 5 bases and J by 7 bases, with 17 bases between the two germline ends. The CDR3 is made up of 14 amino acids. CDR3 sequence: CASSPRQSSFGYTF. CDR3 coding DNA: TGTGCCAGCAGCCCCAGACAGTCTTCTTTTGGCTACACCTTC.

The sample holds a few counts of this clone. The rearrangement links TRBV5-1 to TRBJ2-7; D is uncertain. In germline, CDR1 is SGHRS, CDR2 YFSETQ. Trimming removed 0 bases at V and 0 bases at J, with 10 bases between. The CDR3 is 15 amino acids. The CDR3 region has the DNA TGCGCCAGCAGCTTGGGACTGATCACCTCCTACGAGCAGTACTTC. It codes for CASSLGLITSYEQYF.

This chain uses TRBV9 with TRBJ1-2; 7 bases are shared with TRBD1. V dropped 4 bases and J dropped 6; count of bases not matched to a gene: 9. The CDR3 extends over 14 amino acids. The germline CDR1 and CDR2 sequences are SGDLS and YYNGEE. The CDR3 nucleotides read TGTGCCAGCAGCATAGACACAGGGGATAATGGCTACACCTTC. This encodes CASSIDTGDNGYTF.

V and J are TRBV4-2 and TRBJ1-2, with a tentative D call TRBD1 (5 bases). Germline lookup yields CDR1 LGHNA and CDR2 YNFKEQ. The CDR3 length is 17 residues. V was cut by 0 bases and J by 5 bases, with 19 bases left in between. The CDR3 sequence is CASSQEGQGSFRYGYTF. CDR3 sequence (DNA): TGTGCCAGCAGCCAAGAGGGGCAGGGCAGCTTTAGATATGGCTACACCTTC.

The chain carries TRBV29-1 and TRBJ1-1, with D possibly being TRBD1 (6 bases). V gave up 3 bases and J gave up 5 bases, with 13 bases separating them. The germline V gene has CDR1 SQVTM and CDR2 ANQGSEA. The CDR3 consists of 13 residues. The CDR3 loop is CSVEGGTTTEAFF. CDR3 DNA sequence: TGCAGCGTTGAGGGGGGGACAACAACTGAAGCTTTCTTT.

The V call is TRBV15, the J call TRBJ1-4; weak D call: TRBD1 (5 bases). From germline, CDR1 is LNHNV and CDR2 YYDKDF (reference sequence). The CDR3 sequence is 14 residues long. V shed 0 bases and J shed 8 bases, with 10 bases lying between them. In DNA form, the CDR3 reads TGTGCCACCAGCAGAGATCGGGGGGGGGAAAAACTGTTTTTT. Amino acid sequence: CATSRDRGGEKLFF.

This clone was recorded once. This sample also contains other DNA sequences that code for the same CDR3. J is TRBJ1-6 and V is TRBV30; D is perhaps TRBD1 (5 bases). The CDR3 is made up of 13 amino acids. Trimming removed 3 bases from V and 7 bases from J, with 10 bases in between. Per the germline V gene, CDR1 is GTSNPN and CDR2 is SVGIG (reference sequence). CDR3 amino acids: CAWSDRQNSPLHF. CDR3 bases: TGTGCCTGGAGCGACAGACAGAATTCACCCCTCCACTTT. The whole variable domain, filled in from reference TRBV30 and TRBJ1-6, reads SQTIHQWPATLVQPVGSPLSLECTVEGTSNPNLYWYRQAAGRGLQLLFYSVGIGQISSEVPQNLSASRPQDRQFILSSKKLLLSDSGFYLCAWSDRQNSPLHFGNGTRLTVT.

The genes are TRBV6-4 and TRBJ1-6; D is perhaps TRBD1 (6 bases). V gave up 5 bases and J gave up 9 bases, with 11 bases separating them. This CDR3 is built from 13 residues. CDR1 is MRHNA, CDR2 SNTAGT, per germline. The CDR3 here is CASSTGRGSPLHF. In DNA form, the CDR3 reads TGTGCCAGCAGTACAGGGAGAGGTTCACCCCTCCACTTT.

This chain uses TRBV13 with TRBJ2-1; a possible D gene is TRBD2 (5 bases). V was pared by 0 bases and J by 5 bases, with 8 bases between. Germline V gives CDR1 PRHDT, CDR2 FYEKMQ (reference sequence). This CDR3 region has 14 residues. CDR3 loop: CASSLGHGNNEQFF. CDR3 bases: TGTGCCAGCAGCTTAGGCCACGGGAACAATGAGCAGTTCTTC.

The gene calls are TRBV6-5 and TRBJ1-2; no firm D call. Trimming took 6 bases from V and 8 from J, leaving 16 bases between them. Germline V gene lookup returns CDR1 MNHEY and CDR2 SVGAGI. This CDR3 has 13 amino acids. DNA of the CDR3: TGTGCCAGCAGCCGGCCTGGACTGAAGGGCTACACCTTC. It encodes CASSRPGLKGYTF.

The chain has TRBV18 and TRBJ2-2; no clear D gene. The CDR3 totals 13 residues. Germline CDR1 reads KGHSH; CDR2 reads LQKENI. Between the trimmed V and J ends, which lost 6 bases and 1 base, there was a span of 6 bases. The CDR3 region has the DNA TGTGCCAGCTCCCGCGTGAACACCGGGGAGCTGTTTTTT. Amino acids: CASSRVNTGELFF. The full variable domain, in which reference TRBV18 and TRBJ2-2 provide the parts outside the CDR3, is NAGVMQNPRHLVRRRGQEARLRCSPMKGHSHVYWYRQLPEEGLKFMVYLQKENIIDESGMPKERFSAEFPKEGPSILRIQQVVRGDSAAYFCASSRVNTGELFFGEGSRLTVL.

The genes are TRBV27 and TRBJ2-1, with D perhaps matching TRBD1 (6 bases). Germline CDR1 reads MNHEY; CDR2 reads SMNVEV (reference sequence). V was pared by 2 bases and J by 3 bases, with 11 bases between. The CDR3 extends over 15 amino acids. CDR3 sequence: CASSLGQKLYNEQFF. DNA of the CDR3: TGTGCCAGCAGTTTAGGACAGAAGCTCTACAATGAGCAGTTCTTC.

The rearrangement uses TRBV5-1 and TRBJ1-2, with 7 bases lining up with TRBD1. Losses at the gene ends were 2 bases for V and 6 bases for J; bases not matched to a gene: 10. The germline V gene has CDR1 SGHRS and CDR2 YFSETQ. The CDR3 is 15 amino acids. CDR3 DNA sequence: TGCGCCAGCAGCTTTACAGGGGCGATGGGCGATGGCTACACCTTC. Translated, it gives CASSFTGAMGDGYTF.

The rearrangement links TRBV27 to TRBJ2-7, with 10 positions matching TRBD2. Germline CDR1 MNHEY, CDR2 SMNVEV (reference sequence). This CDR3 contains 17 residues. The V gene end was trimmed by 2 bases and the J gene end by 5 bases; junction bases not matched to a gene: 12. In DNA, the CDR3 is TGTGCCAGCAGTTTAAATAGCGGGGGGTTCTCGAGGAACGAGCAGTACTTC. As protein: CASSLNSGGFSRNEQYF.

To note about this clone: Distinct nucleotide sequences in the sample also encode this CDR3. The chain recombines TRBV5-6 with TRBJ2-7, with TRBD1 matching over 7 bases. The V segment lost 2 bases and the J segment 2 bases; nucleotides outside the gene matches: 1. The CDR3 has 13 residues. Germline values: CDR1 SGHDT, CDR2 YYEEEE. The CDR3 bases are TGTGCCAGCAGCTTTGGGACAGCCTACGAGCAGTACTTC. Protein: CASSFGTAYEQYF.